These T cell receptor beta chains were read from a single sample in a study of cytomegalovirus exposure and HLA in healthy donors. Clones were read by immunoSEQ multiplex PCR, and TCRdb kept only the in-frame ones, dropping some. The sample lists about 140,000 clones, under 90% seen once, with 4.5% to 5.5% in the top ten. Input material: PBMCs. Source of these receptors: a man in his forties or fifties in good health and CMV-seronegative. Each CDR3 is given with its conserved first and last residue. The D gene is left open where the match is weak. For some rows the clone size is stated as once, few or many, or as a class when expanded; others skip it.

TRBD2 | TRBJ2-1 | NA | TRBV5-4 | CASSSLAGGRNEQFF | TGTGCCAGCAGCTCCCTAGCGGGGGGGAGGAATGAGCAGTTCTTC
NA | TRBJ2-2 | NA | TRBV6-4 | CASSDSGALNTGELFF | TGTGCCAGCAGTGACTCGGGGGCCCTTAACACCGGGGAGCTGTTTTTT
NA | TRBJ1-5 | NA | TRBV19 | CASTPQGNQPQHF | TGTGCCAGTACACCCCAGGGTAATCAGCCCCAGCATTTT
NA | TRBJ2-2 | NA | TRBV7-9 | CASSSDRRNTGELFF | TGTGCCAGCAGCTCTGACAGGCGGAACACCGGGGAGCTGTTTTTT
NA | TRBJ2-1 | NA | TRBV5-1 | CASSLLTSPYNEQFF | TGCGCCAGCAGCTTGTTGACTAGTCCGTACAATGAGCAGTTCTTC
NA | TRBJ1-2 | NA | TRBV28 | CASSLSRRGSTYGYTF | TGTGCCAGCAGTTTAAGCCGGCGGGGGTCGACTTATGGCTACACCTTC
NA | TRBJ2-7 | NA | TRBV5-1 | CASSPFPDSMSYEQYF | TGCGCCAGCAGCCCTTTTCCGGACTCCATGTCCTACGAGCAGTACTTC
NA | TRBJ2-7 | NA | TRBV29-1 | CSVGVVYEQYF | TGCAGCGTAGGGGTCGTTTATGAGCAGTACTTC
TRBD2 | TRBJ2-2 | NA | TRBV7-9 | CASSAGGGRTGELFF | TGTGCCAGCAGCGCGGGGGGGGGAAGGACCGGGGAGCTGTTTTTT
TRBD2 | TRBJ2-3 | NA | TRBV19 | CASLPAGGATDTQYF | TGTGCCAGTCTCCCCGCGGGGGGAGCCACAGATACGCAGTATTTT
TRBD2 | TRBJ2-2 | NA | TRBV5-6 | CASSLVPGLDLGGELFF | TGTGCCAGCAGCTTGGTGCCGGGACTAGATCTTGGCGGGGAGCTGTTTTTT
NA | TRBJ2-2 | NA | TRBV2 | CASRAGAGELFF | TGTGCCAGCCGAGCAGGGGCCGGGGAGCTGTTTTTT
NA | TRBJ2-5 | NA | TRBV6-4 | CASSDSPGAETQYF | TGTGCCAGCAGTGACTCGCCAGGGGCAGAGACCCAGTACTTC
NA | TRBJ2-7 | once | TRBV5-4 | CASSLGGAPYEQYF | TGTGCCAGCAGCTTGGGCGGGGCACCCTACGAGCAGTACTTC
TRBD1 | TRBJ1-1 | NA | TRBV19 | CASSRQGLNTEAFF | TGTGCCAGTAGCAGACAGGGGTTGAACACTGAAGCTTTCTTT
TRBD1 | TRBJ1-4 | NA | TRBV5-1 | CASSFKGQGSRRANEKLFF | TGCGCCAGCAGCTTCAAGGGACAGGGCTCCCGAAGGGCTAATGAAAAACTGTTTTTT
NA | TRBJ2-1 | NA | TRBV19 | CASSQFVVGAYNEQFF | TGTGCCAGTAGTCAGTTCGTAGTAGGGGCCTACAATGAGCAGTTCTTC
NA | TRBJ2-7 | NA | TRBV5-6 | CASSLRISGYEQYF | TGTGCCAGCAGCTTGAGGATTTCGGGGTACGAGCAGTACTTC
TRBD2 | TRBJ2-7 | few | TRBV6-1 | CASSGAGGRYEQYF | TGTGCCAGCAGTGGAGCGGGGGGGCGTTACGAGCAGTACTTC
NA | TRBJ2-2 | NA | TRBV4-2 | CASSQFRVTGELFF | TGTGCCAGCAGCCAGTTTCGGGTCACCGGGGAGCTGTTTTTT
NA | TRBJ2-6 | few | TRBV4-1 | CASSQDRAGSSSGANVLTF | TGCGCCAGCAGCCAAGATCGGGCAGGGTCGAGCTCTGGGGCCAACGTCCTGACTTTC
TRBD1 | TRBJ1-5 | NA | TRBV28 | CASSTGTGLSQPQHF | TGTGCCAGCAGTACAGGGACAGGGTTGTCCCAGCCCCAGCATTTT
NA | TRBJ1-3 | once | TRBV28 | CASSLSGRYSGNTIYF | TGTGCCAGCAGTTTATCGGGGAGATACTCTGGAAACACCATATATTTT
NA | TRBJ2-7 | NA | TRBV9 | CASSVGKERDEQYF | TGTGCCAGCAGCGTAGGCAAGGAGAGGGACGAGCAGTACTTC
NA | TRBJ2-5 | NA | TRBV7-2 | CASSLVAVQETQYF | TGTGCCAGCAGCTTGGTTGCGGTCCAAGAGACCCAGTACTTC
NA | TRBJ2-7 | once | TRBV10-2 | CASSPRPTSYEQYF | TGCGCCAGCAGTCCTAGACCAACTAGCTACGAGCAGTACTTC
TRBD1 | TRBJ1-4 | NA | TRBV4-3 | CASSQVLGQTNEKLFF | TGCGCCAGCAGCCAAGTTTTGGGACAGACAAATGAAAAACTGTTTTTT
TRBD1 | TRBJ2-5 | NA | TRBV7-9 | CASSLYGTGTETQYF | TGTGCCAGCAGCTTATACGGGACAGGGACAGAGACCCAGTACTTC
TRBD1 | TRBJ1-1 | NA | TRBV9 | CASSSDRDPEAFF | TGTGCCAGCAGCTCAGACAGGGACCCTGAAGCTTTCTTT
NA | TRBJ1-5 | NA | TRBV6-4 | CASSDPTESNQPQHF | TGTGCCAGCAGTGACCCGACAGAGAGCAATCAGCCCCAGCATTTT
NA | TRBJ2-2 | NA | TRBV7-2 | CASSLGSRTGELFF | TGTGCCAGCAGCTTAGGTTCCCGCACCGGGGAGCTGTTTTTT
NA | TRBJ1-1 | NA | TRBV9 | CASSVVPHGQPNTEAFF | TGTGCCAGCAGCGTAGTGCCCCATGGACAGCCGAACACTGAAGCTTTCTTT